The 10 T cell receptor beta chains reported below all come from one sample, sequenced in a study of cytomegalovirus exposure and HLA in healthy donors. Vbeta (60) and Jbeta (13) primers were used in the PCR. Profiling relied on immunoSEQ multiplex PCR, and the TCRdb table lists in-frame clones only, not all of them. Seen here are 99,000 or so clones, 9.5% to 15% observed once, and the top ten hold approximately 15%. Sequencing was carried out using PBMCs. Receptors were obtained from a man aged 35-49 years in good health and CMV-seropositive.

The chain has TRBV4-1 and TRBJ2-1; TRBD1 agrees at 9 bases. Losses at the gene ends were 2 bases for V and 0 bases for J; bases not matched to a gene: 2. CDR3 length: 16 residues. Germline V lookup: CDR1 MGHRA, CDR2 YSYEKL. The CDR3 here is CASSQLDRGSYNEQFF. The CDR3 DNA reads TGCGCCAGCAGCCAACTGGACAGGGGCTCCTACAATGAGCAGTTCTTC.

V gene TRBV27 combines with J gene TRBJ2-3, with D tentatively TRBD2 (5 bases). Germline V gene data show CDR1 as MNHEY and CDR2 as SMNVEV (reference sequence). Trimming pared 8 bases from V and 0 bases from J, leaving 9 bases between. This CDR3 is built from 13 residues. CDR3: CASQAVSTDTQYF. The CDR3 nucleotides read TGTGCCAGCCAAGCGGTTAGCACAGATACGCAGTATTTT.

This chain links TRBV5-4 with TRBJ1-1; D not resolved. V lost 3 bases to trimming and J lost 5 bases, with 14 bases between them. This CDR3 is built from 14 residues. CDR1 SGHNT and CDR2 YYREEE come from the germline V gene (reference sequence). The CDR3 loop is CASSSKTSETEAFF. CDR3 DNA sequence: TGTGCCAGCAGCTCCAAAACAAGCGAAACTGAAGCTTTCTTT.

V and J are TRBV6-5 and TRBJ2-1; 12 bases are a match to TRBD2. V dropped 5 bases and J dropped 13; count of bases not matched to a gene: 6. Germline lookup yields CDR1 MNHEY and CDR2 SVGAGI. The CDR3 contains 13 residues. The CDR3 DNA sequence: TGTGCCAGCAGTGACCTAGCGGGAGGGCTTCAGTTCTTC. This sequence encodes CASSDLAGGLQFF.

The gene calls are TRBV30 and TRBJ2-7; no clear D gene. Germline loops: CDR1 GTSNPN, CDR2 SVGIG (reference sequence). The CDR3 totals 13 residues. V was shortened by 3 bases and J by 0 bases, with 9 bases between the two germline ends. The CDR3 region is CAWSARVSYEQYF. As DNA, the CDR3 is TGTGCCTGGAGCGCTAGAGTCTCCTACGAGCAGTACTTC.

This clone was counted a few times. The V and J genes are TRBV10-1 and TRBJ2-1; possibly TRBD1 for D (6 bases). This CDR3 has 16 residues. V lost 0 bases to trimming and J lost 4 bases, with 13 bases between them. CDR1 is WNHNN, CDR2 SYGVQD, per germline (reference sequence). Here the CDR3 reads CASSESAKGVYNEQFF. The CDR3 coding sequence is TGCGCCAGCAGTGAGTCAGCAAAGGGGGTTTACAATGAGCAGTTCTTC.

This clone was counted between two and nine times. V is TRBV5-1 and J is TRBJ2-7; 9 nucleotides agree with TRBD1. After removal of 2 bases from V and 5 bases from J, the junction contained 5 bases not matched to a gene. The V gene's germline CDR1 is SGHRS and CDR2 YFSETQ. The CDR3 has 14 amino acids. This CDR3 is CASSFRQGGHEQYF. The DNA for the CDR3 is TGCGCCAGCAGCTTCCGACAGGGGGGCCACGAGCAGTACTTC.

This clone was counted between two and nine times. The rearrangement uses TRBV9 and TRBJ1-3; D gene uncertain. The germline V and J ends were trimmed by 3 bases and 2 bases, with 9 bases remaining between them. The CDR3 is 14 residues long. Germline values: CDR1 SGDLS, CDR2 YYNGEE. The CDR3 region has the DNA TGTGCCAGCAGCGACCAGGCTGCTGGAAACACCATATATTTT. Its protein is CASSDQAAGNTIYF.

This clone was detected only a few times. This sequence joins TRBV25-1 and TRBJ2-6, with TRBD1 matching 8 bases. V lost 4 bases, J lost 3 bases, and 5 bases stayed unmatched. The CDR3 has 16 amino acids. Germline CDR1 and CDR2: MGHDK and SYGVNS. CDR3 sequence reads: CASSGQGSSGANVLTF. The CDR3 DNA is TGTGCCAGCAGTGGACAGGGGTCAAGTGGGGCCAACGTCCTGACTTTC.

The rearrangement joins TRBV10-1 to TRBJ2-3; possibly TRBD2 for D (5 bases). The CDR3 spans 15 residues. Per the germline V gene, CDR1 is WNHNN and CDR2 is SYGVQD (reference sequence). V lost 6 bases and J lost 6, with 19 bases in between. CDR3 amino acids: CASRDSTPGADTQYF. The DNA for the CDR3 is TGCGCCAGCAGGGACTCGACACCCGGTGCGGATACGCAGTATTTT.